The TCR beta chain described here comes from a study of cytomegalovirus exposure and HLA in healthy donors. These donors counted as nominally healthy when sampled, but unrecorded immune exposures were likely. This CDR3 has 17 amino acids. J lost 4 bases, V lost 0 bases, and 15 bases had no gene match. Germline CDR1 reads GTSNPN; CDR2 reads SVGIG (reference sequence). Whole-study findings and limits: Based on reports, TCR beta sequences accurately predicted HLA-A and HLA-B alleles for most subjects. According to reports, the classifier identified cytomegalovirus status with high specificity and sensitivity.

In its sample, this clone was seen a few times. What it binds is not known. PCR employed 60 Vbeta and 13 Jbeta primers. TCRdb keeps only in-frame clones here, not all; method: immunoSEQ multiplex PCR. Here the sample spans 100,000 to 150,000 clones, about 73% being singletons. Material: PBMCs. This sequence joins TRBV30 and TRBJ2-7, with TRBD1 matching over 7 bases. This sequence was found in a woman aged 40-49 years in good health and CMV-seropositive. CDR3 coding DNA: TGTGCCTGGAGTGTACTCTCCCGCGGCAGGGGGATTTACGAGCAGTACTTC. Residues: CAWSVLSRGRGIYEQYF.